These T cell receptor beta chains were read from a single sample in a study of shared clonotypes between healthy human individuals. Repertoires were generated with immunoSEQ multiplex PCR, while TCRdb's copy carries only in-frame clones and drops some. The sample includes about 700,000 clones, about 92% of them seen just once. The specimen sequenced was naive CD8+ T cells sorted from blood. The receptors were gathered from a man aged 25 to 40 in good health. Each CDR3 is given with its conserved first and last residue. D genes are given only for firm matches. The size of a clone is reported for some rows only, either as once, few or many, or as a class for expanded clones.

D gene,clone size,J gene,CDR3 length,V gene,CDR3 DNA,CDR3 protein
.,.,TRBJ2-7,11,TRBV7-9,TGTGCCAGCAGCCACAGAGGCGAGCAGTACTTC,CASSHRGEQYF
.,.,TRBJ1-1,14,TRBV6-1,TGTGCCAGCAGTCCACGGGGGCTCGACACTGAAGCTTTCTTT,CASSPRGLDTEAFF
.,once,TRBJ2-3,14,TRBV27,TGTGCCAGCAGTTCGCCTGGGACCACAGATACGCAGTATTTT,CASSSPGTTDTQYF
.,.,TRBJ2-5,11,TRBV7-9,TGTGCCAGCAGCTCTAAAGAGACCCAGTACTTC,CASSSKETQYF
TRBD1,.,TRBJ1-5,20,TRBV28,TGTGCCAGCAGTTTTGTGACCCGGACAGGGCTTTCGTCCTTCGATCAGCCCCAGCATTTT,CASSFVTRTGLSSFDQPQHF
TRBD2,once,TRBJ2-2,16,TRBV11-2,TGTGCCAGCAGCTTAGAACTAGCGGGAGACACCGGGGAGCTGTTTTTT,CASSLELAGDTGELFF
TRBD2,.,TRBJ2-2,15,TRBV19,TGTGCCAGTAGCACTAGCGACGCGAACACCGGGGAGCTGTTTTTT,CASSTSDANTGELFF
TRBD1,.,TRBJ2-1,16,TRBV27,TGTGCCAGCAGTTTATGGGGACAGAGCTCCTACAATGAGCAGTTCTTC,CASSLWGQSSYNEQFF
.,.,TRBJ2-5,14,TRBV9,TGTGCCAGCAGCGAGGGGGGCAGGGCAGAGACCCAGTACTTC,CASSEGGRAETQYF
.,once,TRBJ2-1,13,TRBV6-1,TGTGCCAGCCGAGGGCCGCAATACAATGAGCAGTTCTTC,CASRGPQYNEQFF
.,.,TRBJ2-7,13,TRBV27,TGTGCCAGCAGTCCTTGGGACTTCTACGAGCAGTACTTC,CASSPWDFYEQYF
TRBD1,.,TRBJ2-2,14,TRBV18,TGTGCCAGCTCACCGGGACAGGGGGACGGGGAGCTGTTTTTT,CASSPGQGDGELFF
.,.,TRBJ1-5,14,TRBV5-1,TGCGCCAGCAGCCAGGGCACTAGCAATCAGCCCCAGCATTTT,CASSQGTSNQPQHF
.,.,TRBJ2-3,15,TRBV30,TGTGCCTGGAGTGTTGGCGGGGTTAGCACAGATACGCAGTATTTT,CAWSVGGVSTDTQYF
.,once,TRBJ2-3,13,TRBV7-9,TGTGCCAGCAGCCCCTCCCGGGGCGGTACGCAGTATTTT,CASSPSRGGTQYF
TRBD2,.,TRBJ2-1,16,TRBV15,TGTGCCACCAGCAAAGCCCGGACTAGCGAGGAGGATGAGCAGTTCTTC,CATSKARTSEEDEQFF
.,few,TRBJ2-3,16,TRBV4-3,TGCGCCAGCAGCCAAGCACAGGGGGGGCACACAGATACGCAGTATTTT,CASSQAQGGHTDTQYF
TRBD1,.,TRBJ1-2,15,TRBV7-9,TGTGCCAGCAGCTCTAGCGGGGACAGGTTATTCGGCTACACCTTC,CASSSSGDRLFGYTF
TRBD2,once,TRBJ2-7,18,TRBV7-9,TGTGCCAGCAGCTCCAACAACCCAACTAGCGGGAGGGCGTACGAGCAGTACTTC,CASSSNNPTSGRAYEQYF
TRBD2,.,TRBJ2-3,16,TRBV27,TGTGCCAGCAGTTACGGGGCTAGCGGAGGGGCAGATACGCAGTATTTT,CASSYGASGGADTQYF
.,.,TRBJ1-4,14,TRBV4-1,TGCGCCAGCAGCCCTGCGGGGATCGGGGAAAAACTGTTTTTT,CASSPAGIGEKLFF
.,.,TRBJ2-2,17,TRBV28,TGTGCCAGCAGTTCAACTCCGAGACTAGTCGACACCGGGGAGCTGTTTTTT,CASSSTPRLVDTGELFF
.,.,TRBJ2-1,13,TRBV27,TGTGCCAGCAGTTTATCAGGCCACAATGAGCAGTTCTTC,CASSLSGHNEQFF
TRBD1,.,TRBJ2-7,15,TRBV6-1,TGTGCCAGCAGTGACAGGACAGGATTAACCTACGAGCAGTACTTC,CASSDRTGLTYEQYF
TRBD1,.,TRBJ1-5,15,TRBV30,TGTGCCTGGACAAGCGGACAGGGGACAAGGCAGCCCCAGCATTTT,CAWTSGQGTRQPQHF
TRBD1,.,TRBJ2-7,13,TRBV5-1,TGCGCCAGCAGCGTGGGACAGACCTACGAGCAGTACTTC,CASSVGQTYEQYF
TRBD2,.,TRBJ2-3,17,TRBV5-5,TGTGCCAGCAGCTTGACCGTAGCGGGAGGGCCGGAAGATACGCAGTATTTT,CASSLTVAGGPEDTQYF
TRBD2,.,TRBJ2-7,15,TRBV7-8,TGTGCCAGCAGCTTAGTCCCCAGCGGGATCTACGAGCAGTACTTC,CASSLVPSGIYEQYF
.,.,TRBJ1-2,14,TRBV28,TGTGCCAGCAGTCGGGACGGTCTGTTCTATGGCTACACCTTC,CASSRDGLFYGYTF
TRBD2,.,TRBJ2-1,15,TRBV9,TGTGCCAGCAGCGCAGGGGCGGGAGGGAACAATGAGCAGTTCTTC,CASSAGAGGNNEQFF
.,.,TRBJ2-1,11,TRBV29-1,TGCAGCGTCACACGGCCCAATGAGCAGTTCTTC,CSVTRPNEQFF
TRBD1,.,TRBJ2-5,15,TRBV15,TGTGCCACCAGTAACCCCGGACAGGGGGAGGAGACCCAGTACTTC,CATSNPGQGEETQYF
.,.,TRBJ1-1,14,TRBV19,TGTGCCAGTAGTATAAGGGGACAGAACACTGAAGCTTTCTTT,CASSIRGQNTEAFF
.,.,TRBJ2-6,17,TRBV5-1,TGCGCCAGCAGCTCAAGACAGGCCCTCTCTGGGGCCAACGTCCTGACTTTC,CASSSRQALSGANVLTF
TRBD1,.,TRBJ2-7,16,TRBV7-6,TGTGCCAGCAGCCTAAAGAGGGACAGCCGCACCTACGAGCAGTACTTC,CASSLKRDSRTYEQYF
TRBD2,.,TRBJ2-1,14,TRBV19,TGTGCCAGCGCCCCTAGCGGGAGCTCCCCTGAGCAGTTCTTC,CASAPSGSSPEQFF
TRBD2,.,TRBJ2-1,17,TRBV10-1,TGCGCCAGCAGTGAGCACCCCCGGCGGGAGGGCTACAATGAGCAGTTCTTC,CASSEHPRREGYNEQFF
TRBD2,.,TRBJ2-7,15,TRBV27,TGTGCCAGCAGTTCCGGACTAGCGGGAATCCACGAGCAGTACTTC,CASSSGLAGIHEQYF
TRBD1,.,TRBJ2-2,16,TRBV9,TGTGCCAGCAGCGTAGGCCAACAGGGGGCCACCGGGGAGCTGTTTTTT,CASSVGQQGATGELFF
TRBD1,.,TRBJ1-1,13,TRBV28,TGTGCCAGCAGTGACCGACAGGGCCGCGGAGCTTTCTTT,CASSDRQGRGAFF
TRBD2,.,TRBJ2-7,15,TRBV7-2,TGTGCCAGCAGCTTCCCTTCTAGCGGTACCTACGAGCAGTACTTC,CASSFPSSGTYEQYF
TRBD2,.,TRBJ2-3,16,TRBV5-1,TGCGCCAGCAGCTTGGTAGCGGGAGTGTGGACAGATACGCAGTATTTT,CASSLVAGVWTDTQYF
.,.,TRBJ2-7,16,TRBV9,TGTGCCAGCAGCGCATCAGGGCGAGGGTGGACGGACGAGCAGTACTTC,CASSASGRGWTDEQYF